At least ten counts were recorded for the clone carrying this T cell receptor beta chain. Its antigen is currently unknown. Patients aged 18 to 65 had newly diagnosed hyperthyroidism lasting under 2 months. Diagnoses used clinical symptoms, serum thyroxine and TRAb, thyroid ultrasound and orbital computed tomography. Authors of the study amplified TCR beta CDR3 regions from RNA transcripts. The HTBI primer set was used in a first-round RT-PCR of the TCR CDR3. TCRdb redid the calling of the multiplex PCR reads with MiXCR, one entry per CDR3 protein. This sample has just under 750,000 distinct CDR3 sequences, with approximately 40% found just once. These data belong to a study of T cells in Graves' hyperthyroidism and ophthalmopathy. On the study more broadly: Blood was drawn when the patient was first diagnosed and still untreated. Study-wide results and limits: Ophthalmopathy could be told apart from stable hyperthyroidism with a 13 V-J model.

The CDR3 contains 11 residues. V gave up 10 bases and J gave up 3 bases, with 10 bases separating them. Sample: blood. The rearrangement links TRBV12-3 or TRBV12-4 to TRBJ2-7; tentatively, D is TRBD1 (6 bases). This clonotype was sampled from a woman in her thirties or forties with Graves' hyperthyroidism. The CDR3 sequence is CANHRDYEQYF. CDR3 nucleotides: TGTGCCAACCACAGGGACTACGAGCAGTACTTC.